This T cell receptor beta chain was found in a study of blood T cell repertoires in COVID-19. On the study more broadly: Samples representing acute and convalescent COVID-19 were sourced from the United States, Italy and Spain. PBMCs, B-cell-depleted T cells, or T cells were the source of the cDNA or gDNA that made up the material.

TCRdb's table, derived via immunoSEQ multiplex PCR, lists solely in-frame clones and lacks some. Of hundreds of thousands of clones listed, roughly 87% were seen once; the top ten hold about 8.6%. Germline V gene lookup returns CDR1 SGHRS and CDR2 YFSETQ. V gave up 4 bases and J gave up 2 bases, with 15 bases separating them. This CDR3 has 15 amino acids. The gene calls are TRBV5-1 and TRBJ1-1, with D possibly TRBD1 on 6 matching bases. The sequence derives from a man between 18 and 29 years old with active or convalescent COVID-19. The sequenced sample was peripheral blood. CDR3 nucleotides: TGCGCCAGCAGCGTTTTGGGGGGGCGAAACACTGAAGCTTTCTTT. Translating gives CASSVLGGRNTEAFF.